This T cell receptor beta chain was obtained from a study of T-cell reconstitution after alpha-beta-depleted transplantation in children. The library targeted TCRbeta and was prepared with unique molecular identifiers. MiXCR, applied by TCRdb to the PCR reads, yields one record per CDR3 protein. The data contain around 70,000 distinct CDR3 sequences, roughly 10% of them singletons. Whole-study results and caveats: T cells produced anew were the main source of T-cell counts and diversity one year after transplant. Several hundred graft clones that had expanded were reportedly the source of alpha-beta T cells about two months after transplant.

This clonotype was recorded many times. Its matching antigen is unknown. V lost 2 bases and J lost 2, with 9 bases in between. Germline V gene lookup returns CDR1 KGHDR and CDR2 SFDVKD. The CDR3 contains 15 residues. This sequence originates from a boy between 10 and 17 years old with acute myeloid leukemia, due to receive a stem cell transplant. Sequenced material: PBMCs, taken before TCRalphabeta/CD19-depleted stem cell transplant. The gene calls are TRBV24-1 and TRBJ1-3; the D is unclear. The CDR3 loop reads CATSDSWEAGNTIYF. In DNA, the CDR3 is TGTGCCACCAGTGATTCCTGGGAGGCTGGAAACACCATATATTTT.